This T cell receptor beta chain was documented in a study of blood T cell repertoires in COVID-19. Study-level information: Researchers got acute and convalescent COVID-19 samples from the United States, Italy and Spain.

Germline V gene lookup returns CDR1 SGHKS and CDR2 YYEKEE (reference sequence). V was pared by 3 bases and J by 3 bases, with 20 bases between. The CDR3 runs to 17 residues. Repertoires were generated with immunoSEQ multiplex PCR, while TCRdb's copy carries only in-frame clones and drops some. The sample records some 48,000 clones, around 80% being singletons. The gene calls are TRBV5-5 and TRBJ2-3, with a possible D match to TRBD2 (5 bases). The source material was peripheral blood. This receptor was taken from a human donor in a cohort sampled during active COVID-19. This CDR3 is CASSYYSGSLNTDTQYF. CDR3 DNA sequence: TGTGCCAGCAGCTATTACTCGGGGTCACTAAATACAGATACGCAGTATTTT.